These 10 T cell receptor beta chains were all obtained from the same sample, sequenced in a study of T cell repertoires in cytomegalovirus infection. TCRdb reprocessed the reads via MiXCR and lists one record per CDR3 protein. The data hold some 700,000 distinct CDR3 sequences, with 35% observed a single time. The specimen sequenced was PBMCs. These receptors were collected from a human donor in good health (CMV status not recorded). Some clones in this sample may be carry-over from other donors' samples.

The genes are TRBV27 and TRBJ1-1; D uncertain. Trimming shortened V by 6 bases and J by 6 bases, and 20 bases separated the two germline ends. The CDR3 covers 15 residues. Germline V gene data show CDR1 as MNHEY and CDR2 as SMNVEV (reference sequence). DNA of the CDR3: TGTGCCAGCAGCGAACACCTAGGCGCTACGGCTGAAGCTTTCTTT. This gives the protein CASSEHLGATAEAFF.

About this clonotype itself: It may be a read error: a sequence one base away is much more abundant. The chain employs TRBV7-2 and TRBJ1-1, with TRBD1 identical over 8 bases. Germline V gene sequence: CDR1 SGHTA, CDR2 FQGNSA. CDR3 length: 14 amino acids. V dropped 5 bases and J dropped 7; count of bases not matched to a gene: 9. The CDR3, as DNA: TGTGCCAGCAGCCCCTCGAGACAGGGGATTGAAGCTTTCTTT. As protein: CASSPSRQGIEAFF. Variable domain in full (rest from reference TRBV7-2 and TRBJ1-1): GAGVSQSPSNKVTEKGKDVELRCDPISGHTALYWYRQSLGQGLEFLIYFQGNSAPDKSGLPSDRFSAERTGGSVSTLTIQRTQQEDSAVYLCASSPSRQGIEAFFGQGTRLTVV.

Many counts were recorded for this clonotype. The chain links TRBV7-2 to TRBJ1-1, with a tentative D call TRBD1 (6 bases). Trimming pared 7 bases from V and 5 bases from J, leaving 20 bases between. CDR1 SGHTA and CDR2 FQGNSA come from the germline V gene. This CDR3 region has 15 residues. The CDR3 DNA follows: TGTGCCAGCACCATAGTTGGGGGCAAAAGGACTGAAGCTTTCTTT. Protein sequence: CASTIVGGKRTEAFF.

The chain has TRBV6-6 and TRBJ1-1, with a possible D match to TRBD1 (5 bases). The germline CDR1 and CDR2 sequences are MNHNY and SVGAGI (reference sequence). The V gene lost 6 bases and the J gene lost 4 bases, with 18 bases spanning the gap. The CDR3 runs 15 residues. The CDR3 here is CASRELLPGPTEAFF. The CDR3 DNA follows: TGTGCCAGCAGAGAGCTCCTACCGGGACCCACTGAAGCTTTCTTT.

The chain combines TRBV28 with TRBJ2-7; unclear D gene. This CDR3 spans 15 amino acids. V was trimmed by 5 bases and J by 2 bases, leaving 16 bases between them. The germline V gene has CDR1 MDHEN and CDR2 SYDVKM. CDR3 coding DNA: TGTGCCAGCAGTCCTAGATCACGCGTGACCTACGAGCAGTACTTC. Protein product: CASSPRSRVTYEQYF.

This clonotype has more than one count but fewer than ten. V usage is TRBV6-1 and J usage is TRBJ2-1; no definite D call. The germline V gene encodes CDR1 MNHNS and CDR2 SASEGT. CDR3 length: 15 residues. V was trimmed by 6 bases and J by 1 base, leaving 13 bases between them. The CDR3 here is CASSPSEPSYNEQFF. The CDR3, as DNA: TGTGCCAGCAGCCCCTCGGAGCCTTCCTACAATGAGCAGTTCTTC.

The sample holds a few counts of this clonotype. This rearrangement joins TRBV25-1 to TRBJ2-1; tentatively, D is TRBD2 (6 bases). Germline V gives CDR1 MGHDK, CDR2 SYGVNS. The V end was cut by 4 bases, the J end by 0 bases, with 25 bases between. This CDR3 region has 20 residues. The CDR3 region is CASSALPRDLAATSYNEQFF. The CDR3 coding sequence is TGTGCCAGCAGTGCCCTTCCCCGGGACTTGGCAGCAACCTCCTACAATGAGCAGTTCTTC.

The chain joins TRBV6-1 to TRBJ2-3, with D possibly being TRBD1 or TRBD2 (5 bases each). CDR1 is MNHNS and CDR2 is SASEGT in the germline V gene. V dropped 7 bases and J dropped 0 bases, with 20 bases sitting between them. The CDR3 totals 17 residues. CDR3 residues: CASTPTKGTRSTDTQYF. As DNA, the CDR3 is TGTGCCAGCACACCAACCAAGGGGACCCGTAGCACAGATACGCAGTATTTT.

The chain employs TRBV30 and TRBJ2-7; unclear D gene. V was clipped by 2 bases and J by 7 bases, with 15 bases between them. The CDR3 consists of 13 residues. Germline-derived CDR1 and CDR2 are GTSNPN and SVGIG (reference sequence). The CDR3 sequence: CAWSPGHDYEQYF. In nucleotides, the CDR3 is TGTGCCTGGAGTCCGGGCCATGATTATGAGCAGTACTTC.

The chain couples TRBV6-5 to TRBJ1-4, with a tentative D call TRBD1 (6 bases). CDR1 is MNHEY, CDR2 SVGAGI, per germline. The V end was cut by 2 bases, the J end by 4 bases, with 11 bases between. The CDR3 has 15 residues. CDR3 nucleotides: TGTGCCAGCAGTTACCGACAGGCTTATAATGAAAAACTGTTTTTT. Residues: CASSYRQAYNEKLFF.